This T cell receptor beta chain was retrieved from a study of control samples from healthy donors and cancer patients. Trimming removed 0 bases from V and 4 bases from J; junction bases left unmatched: 4. The CDR3 loop spans 16 amino acids. The germline CDR1 and CDR2 sequences are MNHNY and SVGAGI (reference sequence). The assay was immunoSEQ multiplex PCR, and TCRdb's table has in-frame clones only and misses some. The data contain 75,000 to 90,000 clones, approximately 91% of them singletons. V is TRBV6-6 and J is TRBJ2-3; 10 nucleotides align to TRBD2. The clonotype comes from a middle-aged man in good health. Sequencing used blood. The CDR3 sequence: CASSYSTSGVSDTQYF. As DNA, the CDR3 is TGTGCCAGCAGTTACTCAACTAGCGGGGTTTCAGATACGCAGTATTTT.